This TCR beta chain was documented in a study of blood T cell dynamics during melanoma immunotherapy. Sample time point: pre-treatment baseline. Some clones are missing from TCRdb's copy, which holds only in-frame ones; the method was immunoSEQ multiplex PCR. Of fewer than 15,000 clones listed, 92% are singletons. V was clipped by 4 bases and J by 1 base, with 13 bases between them. CDR1 is KGHSH and CDR2 is LQKENI in the germline V gene. There are 15 residues in the CDR3. The sequence was obtained from a human donor with melanoma. The chain recombines TRBV18 with TRBJ1-1, with D possibly TRBD1 on 5 matching bases. The specimen was effector memory CD8+ T cells from blood, collected from a patient treated with checkpoint blockade. In nucleotides, the CDR3 is TGTGCCAGCTCACGCTACGGGACGGAGAACACTGAAGCTTTCTTT. Translated: CASSRYGTENTEAFF. The entire variable domain, with the rest obtained from reference TRBV18 and TRBJ1-1, is as follows: NAGVMQNPRHLVRRRGQEARLRCSPMKGHSHVYWYRQLPEEGLKFMVYLQKENIIDESGMPKERFSAEFPKEGPSILRIQQVVRGDSAAYFCASSRYGTENTEAFFGQGTRLTVV.